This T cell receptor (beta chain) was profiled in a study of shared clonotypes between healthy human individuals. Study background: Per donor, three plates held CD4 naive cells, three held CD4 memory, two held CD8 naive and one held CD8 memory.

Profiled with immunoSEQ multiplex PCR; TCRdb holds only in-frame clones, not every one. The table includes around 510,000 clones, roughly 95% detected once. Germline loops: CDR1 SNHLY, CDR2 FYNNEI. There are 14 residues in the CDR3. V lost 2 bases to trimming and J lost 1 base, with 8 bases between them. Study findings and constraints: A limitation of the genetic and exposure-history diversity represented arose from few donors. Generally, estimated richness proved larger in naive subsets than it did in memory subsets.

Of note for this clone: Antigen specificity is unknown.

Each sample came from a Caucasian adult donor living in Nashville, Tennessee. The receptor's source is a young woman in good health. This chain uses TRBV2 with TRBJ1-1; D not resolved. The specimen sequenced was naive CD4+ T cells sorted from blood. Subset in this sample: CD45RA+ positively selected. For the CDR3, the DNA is TGTGCCAGCAGTGAACTGGCAGAGAACACTGAAGCTTTCTTT. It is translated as CASSELAENTEAFF.